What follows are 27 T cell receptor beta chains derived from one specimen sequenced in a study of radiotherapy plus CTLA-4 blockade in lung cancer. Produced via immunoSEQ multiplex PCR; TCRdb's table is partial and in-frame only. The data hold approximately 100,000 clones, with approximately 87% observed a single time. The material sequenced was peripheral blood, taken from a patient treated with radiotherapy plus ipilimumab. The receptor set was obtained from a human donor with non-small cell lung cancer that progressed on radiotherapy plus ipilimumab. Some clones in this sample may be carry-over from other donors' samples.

The CDR3 bases are TGTGCCAGCAGCTTGGGAGGGCGCCTCGACTACGAGCAGTACTTC. Encoded protein: CASSLGGRLDYEQYF. This chain connects TRBV5-4 to TRBJ2-7; D may be TRBD2 (5 bases). V was trimmed by 0 bases and J by 3 bases, leaving 13 bases between them. CDR1 and CDR2 from the germline V gene are SGHNT and YYREEE (reference sequence). This CDR3 contains 15 residues.

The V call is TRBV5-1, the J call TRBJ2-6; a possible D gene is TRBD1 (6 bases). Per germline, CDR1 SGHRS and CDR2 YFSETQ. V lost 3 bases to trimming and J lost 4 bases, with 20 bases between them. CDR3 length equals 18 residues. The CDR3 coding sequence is TGCGCCAGCAGCTCGACACCGACTCAGGGGTTGGGGGCCAACGTCCTGACTTTC. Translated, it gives CASSSTPTQGLGANVLTF.

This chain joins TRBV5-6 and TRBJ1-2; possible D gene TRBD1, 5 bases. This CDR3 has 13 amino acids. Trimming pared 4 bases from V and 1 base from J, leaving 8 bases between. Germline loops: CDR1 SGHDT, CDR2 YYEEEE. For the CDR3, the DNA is TGTGCCAGCAGCCTGACAGATAACTATGGCTACACCTTC. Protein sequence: CASSLTDNYGYTF.

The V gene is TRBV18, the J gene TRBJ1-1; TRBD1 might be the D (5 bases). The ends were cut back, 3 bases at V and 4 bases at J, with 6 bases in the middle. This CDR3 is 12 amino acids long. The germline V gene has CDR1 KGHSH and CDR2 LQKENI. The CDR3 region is CASSPRATEAFF. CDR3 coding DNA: TGTGCCAGCTCACCCAGGGCCACTGAAGCTTTCTTT.

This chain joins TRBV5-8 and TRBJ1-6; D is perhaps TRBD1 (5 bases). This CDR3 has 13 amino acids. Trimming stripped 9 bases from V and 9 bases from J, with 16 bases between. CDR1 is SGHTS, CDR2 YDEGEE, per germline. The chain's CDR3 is CATWDAWGSPLHF. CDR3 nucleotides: TGTGCCACCTGGGACGCCTGGGGTTCACCCCTCCACTTT.

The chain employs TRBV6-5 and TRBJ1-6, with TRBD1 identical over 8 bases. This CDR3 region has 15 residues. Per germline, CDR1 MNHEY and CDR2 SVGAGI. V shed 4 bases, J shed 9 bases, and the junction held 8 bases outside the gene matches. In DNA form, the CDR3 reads TGTGCCAGCAGTTTGGACAGGGTTGAGAGTTCACCCCTCCACTTT. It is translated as CASSLDRVESSPLHF.

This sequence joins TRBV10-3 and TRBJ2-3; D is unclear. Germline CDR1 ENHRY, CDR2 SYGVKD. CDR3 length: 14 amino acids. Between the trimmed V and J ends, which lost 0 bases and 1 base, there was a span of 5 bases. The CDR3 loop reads CAISESVGTDTQYF. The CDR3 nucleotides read TGTGCCATCAGTGAGTCGGTTGGCACAGATACGCAGTATTTT.

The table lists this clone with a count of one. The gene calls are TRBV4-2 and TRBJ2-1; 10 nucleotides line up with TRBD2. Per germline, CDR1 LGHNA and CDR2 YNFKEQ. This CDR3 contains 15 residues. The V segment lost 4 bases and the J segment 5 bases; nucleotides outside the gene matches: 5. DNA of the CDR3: TGTGCCAGCAGCCCCGGACTAGCGGAAAACAATGAGCAGTTCTTC. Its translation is CASSPGLAENNEQFF.

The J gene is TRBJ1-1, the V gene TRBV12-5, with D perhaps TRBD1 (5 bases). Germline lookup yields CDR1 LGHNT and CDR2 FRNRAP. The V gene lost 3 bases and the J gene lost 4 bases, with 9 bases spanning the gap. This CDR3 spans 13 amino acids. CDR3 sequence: CASGFSGGTEAFF. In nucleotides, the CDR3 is TGTGCTAGTGGTTTCTCGGGGGGCACTGAAGCTTTCTTT.

CDR3 DNA sequence: TGTGCCAGCGTGGAAGGGGGCGTTTACATTCAGTACTTC. Encoded protein: CASVEGGVYIQYF. V gene TRBV6-5 combines with J gene TRBJ2-4; 7 bases are shared with TRBD1. The CDR3 runs to 13 residues. The germline gives CDR1 MNHEY, CDR2 SVGAGI. V dropped 8 bases and J dropped 8; count of bases not matched to a gene: 9.

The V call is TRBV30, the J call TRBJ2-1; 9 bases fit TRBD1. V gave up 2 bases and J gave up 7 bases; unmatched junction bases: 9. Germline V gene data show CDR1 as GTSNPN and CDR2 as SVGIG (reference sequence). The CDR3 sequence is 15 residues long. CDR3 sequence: CAWSSVGTGNNEQFF. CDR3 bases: TGTGCCTGGAGTTCCGTCGGGACAGGGAATAATGAGCAGTTCTTC.

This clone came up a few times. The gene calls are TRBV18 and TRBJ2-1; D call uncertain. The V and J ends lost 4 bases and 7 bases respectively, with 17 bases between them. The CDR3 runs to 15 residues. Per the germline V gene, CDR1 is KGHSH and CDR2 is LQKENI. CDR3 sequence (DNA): TGTGCCAGCTCACTCCCGGCAGGTGGATGGAATGAGCAGTTCTTC. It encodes CASSLPAGGWNEQFF.

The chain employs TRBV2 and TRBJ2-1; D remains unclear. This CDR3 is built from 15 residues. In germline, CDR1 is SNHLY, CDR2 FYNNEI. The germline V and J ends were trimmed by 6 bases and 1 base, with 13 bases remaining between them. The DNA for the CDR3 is TGTGCCAGCAGCGCCTCTCGGTTGTCCTACAATGAGCAGTTCTTC. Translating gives CASSASRLSYNEQFF.

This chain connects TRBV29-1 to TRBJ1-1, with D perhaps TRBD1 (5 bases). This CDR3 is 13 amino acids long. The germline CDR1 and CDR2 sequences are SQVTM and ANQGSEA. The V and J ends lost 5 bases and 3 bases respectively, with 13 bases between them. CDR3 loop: CSVIKGQDTEAFF. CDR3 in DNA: TGCAGCGTTATAAAGGGGCAGGACACTGAAGCTTTCTTT.

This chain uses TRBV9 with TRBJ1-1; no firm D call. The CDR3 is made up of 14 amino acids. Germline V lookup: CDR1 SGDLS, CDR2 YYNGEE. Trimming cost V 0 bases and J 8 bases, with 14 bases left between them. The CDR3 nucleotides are TGTGCCAGCAGCGTAGACCCCGGTAATGCGGAAGCTTTCTTT. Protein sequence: CASSVDPGNAEAFF. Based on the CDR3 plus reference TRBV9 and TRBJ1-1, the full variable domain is DSGVTQTPKHLITATGQRVTLRCSPRSGDLSVYWYQQSLDQGLQFLIQYYNGEERAKGNILERFSAQQFPDLHSELNLSSLELGDSALYFCASSVDPGNAEAFFGQGTRLTVV.

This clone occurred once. The CDR3 sequence: CASSFPPALAGGSGWQYF. As DNA, the CDR3 is TGTGCCAGCAGTTTCCCCCCTGCCCTAGCGGGGGGTTCAGGTTGGCAGTATTTT. This rearrangement joins TRBV28 to TRBJ2-3; 11 bases map to TRBD2. CDR3 length: 18 residues. The germline V gene encodes CDR1 MDHEN and CDR2 SYDVKM. V trimming: 3 bases; J trimming: 11 bases; junction bases outside the gene matches: 19.

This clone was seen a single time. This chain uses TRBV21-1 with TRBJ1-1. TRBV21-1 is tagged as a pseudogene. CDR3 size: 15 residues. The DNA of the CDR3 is TGTGCCAGCAGGGATGGGGGGCCTGTGGGGACTGAAGCTTTCTTT. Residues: CASRDGGPVGTEAFF.

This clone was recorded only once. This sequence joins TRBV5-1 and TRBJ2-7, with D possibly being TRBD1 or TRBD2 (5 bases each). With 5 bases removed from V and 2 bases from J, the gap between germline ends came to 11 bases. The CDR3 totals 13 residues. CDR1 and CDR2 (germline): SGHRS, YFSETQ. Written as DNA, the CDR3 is TGCGCCAGCAGATGGGGGACCCCCTACGAGCAGTACTTC. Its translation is CASRWGTPYEQYF. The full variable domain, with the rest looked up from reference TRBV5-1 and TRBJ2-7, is KAGVTQTPRYLIKTRGQQVTLSCSPISGHRSVSWYQQTPGQGLQFLFEYFSETQRNKGNFPGRFSGRQFSNSRSEMNVSTLELGDSALYLCASRWGTPYEQYFGPGTRLTVT.

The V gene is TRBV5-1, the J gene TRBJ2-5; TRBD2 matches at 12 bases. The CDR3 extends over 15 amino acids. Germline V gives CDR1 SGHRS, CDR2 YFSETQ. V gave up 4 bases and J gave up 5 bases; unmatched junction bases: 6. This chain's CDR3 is CASSGLAGFGETQYF. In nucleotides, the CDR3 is TGCGCCAGCAGCGGACTAGCGGGGTTCGGGGAGACCCAGTACTTC.

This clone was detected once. The CDR3 DNA follows: TGCGCCAGCATGAGGGGGGAAGCCACCTACGAGCAGTACTTC. It yields the protein CASMRGEATYEQYF. The V call is TRBV5-1, the J call TRBJ2-7, with D possibly called TRBD1 or TRBD2 (6 bases each). V was clipped by 6 bases and J by 2 bases, with 15 bases between them. The CDR3 has 14 amino acids. Germline CDR1 is SGHRS and CDR2 is YFSETQ.

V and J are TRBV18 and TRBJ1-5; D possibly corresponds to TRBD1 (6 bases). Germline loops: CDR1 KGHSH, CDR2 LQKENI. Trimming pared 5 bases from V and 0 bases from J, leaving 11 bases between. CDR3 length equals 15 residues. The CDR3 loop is CASSTGYVSNQPQHF. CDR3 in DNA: TGTGCCAGCTCAACAGGGTATGTTAGCAATCAGCCCCAGCATTTT.

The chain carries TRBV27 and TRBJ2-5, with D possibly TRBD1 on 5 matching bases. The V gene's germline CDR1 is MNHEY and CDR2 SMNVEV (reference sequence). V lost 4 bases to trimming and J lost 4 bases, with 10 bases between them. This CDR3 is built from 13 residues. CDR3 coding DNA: TGTGCCAGCAGTTATCGAAGGGGAGAGACCCAGTACTTC. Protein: CASSYRRGETQYF.

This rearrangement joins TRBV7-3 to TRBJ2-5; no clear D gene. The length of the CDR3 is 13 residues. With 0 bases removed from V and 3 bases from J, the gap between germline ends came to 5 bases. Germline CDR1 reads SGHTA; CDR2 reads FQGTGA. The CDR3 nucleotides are TGTGCCAGCAGCTTAACAAACGAAGAGACCCAGTACTTC. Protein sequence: CASSLTNEETQYF.

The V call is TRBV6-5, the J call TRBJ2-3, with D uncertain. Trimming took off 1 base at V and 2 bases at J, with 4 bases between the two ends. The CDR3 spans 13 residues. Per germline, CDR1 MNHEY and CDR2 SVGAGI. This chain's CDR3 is CASSYFPTDTQYF. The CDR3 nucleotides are TGTGCCAGCAGTTACTTTCCCACAGATACGCAGTATTTT.

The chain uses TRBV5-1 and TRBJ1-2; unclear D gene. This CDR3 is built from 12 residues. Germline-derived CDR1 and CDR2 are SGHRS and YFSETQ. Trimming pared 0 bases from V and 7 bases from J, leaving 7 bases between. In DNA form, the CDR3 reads TGCGCCAGCAGCTTGGAGAGGAGTGGCTACACCTTC. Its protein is CASSLERSGYTF. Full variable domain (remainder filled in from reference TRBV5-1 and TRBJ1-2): KAGVTQTPRYLIKTRGQQVTLSCSPISGHRSVSWYQQTPGQGLQFLFEYFSETQRNKGNFPGRFSGRQFSNSRSEMNVSTLELGDSALYLCASSLERSGYTFGSGTRLTVV.

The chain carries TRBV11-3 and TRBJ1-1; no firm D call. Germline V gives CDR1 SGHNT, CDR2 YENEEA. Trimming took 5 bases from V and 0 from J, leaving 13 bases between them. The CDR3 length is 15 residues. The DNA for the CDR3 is TGTGCCAGCAGCGCAAGTCGAACAATGAACACTGAAGCTTTCTTT. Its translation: CASSASRTMNTEAFF.

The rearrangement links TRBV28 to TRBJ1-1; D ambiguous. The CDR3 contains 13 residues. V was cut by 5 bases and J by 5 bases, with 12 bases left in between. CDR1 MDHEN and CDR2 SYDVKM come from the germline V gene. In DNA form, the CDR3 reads TGTGCCAGCAGTCTTGGGTTCGGGACTGAAGCTTTCTTT. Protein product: CASSLGFGTEAFF.